The sequence of this T cell receptor beta chain was determined in a study of blood T cells in healthy people across ages. Findings and limits, study-wide: Estimates of total diversity, which came from one million sequenced T cells, were considered to be underestimates. Older age coincided with a roughly linear decline in TCR beta diversity per million T cells. More naive CD4+ cells and higher diversity were found in long-lived than in aged donors.

J was trimmed by 6 bases and V by 8 bases; bases with no gene match: 9. CDR1 and CDR2 from the germline V gene are SQVTM and ANQGSEA. This CDR3 is 13 amino acids long. Using a J-beta primer mix together with a sample-barcoded 5' primer, a second PCR was run for about 6 to 12 cycles. No fewer than 2.5 million CDR3-containing paired-end reads came from each sample. TCRdb itself ran the 5' RACE reads through MiXCR, one entry per CDR3 protein. There are hundreds of thousands of distinct CDR3 sequences in the sample; 40% to 45% occur only once, and 25% to 35% lies in the top ten. This clonotype occurred a few times. Antigen: not known.

The J gene is TRBJ2-2, the V gene TRBV29-1; 7 nucleotides line up with TRBD1. Sequencing was carried out using blood. The sequence derives from an older man in good health. The CDR3 coding sequence is TGCAGCTCAAGACAGGGAAATGCCGGGGAGCTGTTTTTT. This codes for CSSRQGNAGELFF.